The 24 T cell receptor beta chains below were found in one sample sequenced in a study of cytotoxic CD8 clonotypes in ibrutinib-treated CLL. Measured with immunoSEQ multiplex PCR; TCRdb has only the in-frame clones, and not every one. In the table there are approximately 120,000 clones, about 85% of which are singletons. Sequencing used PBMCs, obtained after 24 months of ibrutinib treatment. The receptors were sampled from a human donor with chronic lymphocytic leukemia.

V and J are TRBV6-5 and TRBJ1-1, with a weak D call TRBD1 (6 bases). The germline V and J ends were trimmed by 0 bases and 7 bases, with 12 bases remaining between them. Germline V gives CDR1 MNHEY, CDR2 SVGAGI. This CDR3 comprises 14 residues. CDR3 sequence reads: CASSYSADSDEAFF. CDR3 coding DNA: TGTGCCAGCAGTTACTCGGCGGACAGTGATGAAGCTTTCTTT.

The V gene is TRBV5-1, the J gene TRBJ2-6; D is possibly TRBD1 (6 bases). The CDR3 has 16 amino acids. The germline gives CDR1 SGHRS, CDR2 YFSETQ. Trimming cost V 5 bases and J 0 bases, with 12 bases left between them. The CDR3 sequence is CASSPGQSSGANVLTF. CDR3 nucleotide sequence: TGCGCCAGCAGTCCCGGACAGTCCTCTGGGGCCAACGTCCTGACTTTC.

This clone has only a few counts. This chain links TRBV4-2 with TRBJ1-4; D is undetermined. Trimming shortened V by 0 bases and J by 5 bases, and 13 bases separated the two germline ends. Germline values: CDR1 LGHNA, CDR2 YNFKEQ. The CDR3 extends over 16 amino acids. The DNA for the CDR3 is TGTGCCAGCAGCCAAGAAGGGCCCTCGCCCAATGAAAAACTGTTTTTT. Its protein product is CASSQEGPSPNEKLFF.

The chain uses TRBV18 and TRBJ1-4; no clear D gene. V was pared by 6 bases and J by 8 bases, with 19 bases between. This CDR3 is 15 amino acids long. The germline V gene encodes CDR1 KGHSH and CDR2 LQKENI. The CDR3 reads CASSRQPNVGEKLFF. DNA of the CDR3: TGTGCCAGCTCGCGACAACCGAATGTTGGCGAAAAACTGTTTTTT.

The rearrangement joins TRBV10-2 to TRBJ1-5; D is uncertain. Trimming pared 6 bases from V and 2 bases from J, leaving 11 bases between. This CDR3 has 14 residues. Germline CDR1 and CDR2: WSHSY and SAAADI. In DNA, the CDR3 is TGCGCCAGCAGCGTCAGGCAGGGCAATCAGCCCCAGCATTTT. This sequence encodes CASSVRQGNQPQHF.

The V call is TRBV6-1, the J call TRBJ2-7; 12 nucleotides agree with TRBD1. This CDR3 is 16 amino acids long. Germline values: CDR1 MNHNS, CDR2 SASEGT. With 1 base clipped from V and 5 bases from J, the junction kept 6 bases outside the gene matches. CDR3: CASSEVGQGAIHEQYF. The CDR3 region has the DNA TGTGCCAGCAGTGAAGTGGGACAGGGGGCGATCCACGAGCAGTACTTC.

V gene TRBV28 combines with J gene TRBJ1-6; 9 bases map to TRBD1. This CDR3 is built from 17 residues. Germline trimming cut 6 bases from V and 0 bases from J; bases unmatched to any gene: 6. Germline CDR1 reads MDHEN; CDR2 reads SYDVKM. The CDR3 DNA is TGTGCCAGCAGCCTTGACAGGGGGAGCTCCTATAATTCACCCCTCCACTTT. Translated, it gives CASSLDRGSSYNSPLHF.

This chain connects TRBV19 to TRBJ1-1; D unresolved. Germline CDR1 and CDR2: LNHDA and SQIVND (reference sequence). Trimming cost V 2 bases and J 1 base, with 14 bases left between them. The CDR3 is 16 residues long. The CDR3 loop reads CASSILFGFENTEAFF. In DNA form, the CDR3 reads TGTGCCAGTAGTATACTTTTCGGTTTCGAGAACACTGAAGCTTTCTTT.

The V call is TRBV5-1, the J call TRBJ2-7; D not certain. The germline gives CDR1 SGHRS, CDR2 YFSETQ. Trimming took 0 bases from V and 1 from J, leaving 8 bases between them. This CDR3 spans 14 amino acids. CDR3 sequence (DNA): TGCGCCAGCAGCTTGGACGCCAGGTCCTACGAGCAGTACTTC. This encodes CASSLDARSYEQYF.

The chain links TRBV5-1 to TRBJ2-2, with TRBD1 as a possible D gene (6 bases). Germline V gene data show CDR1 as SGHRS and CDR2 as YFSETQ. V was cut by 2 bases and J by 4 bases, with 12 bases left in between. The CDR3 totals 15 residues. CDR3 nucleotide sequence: TGCGCCAGCAGCTTTTCAGGGGTATCCACCGGGGAGCTGTTTTTT. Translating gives CASSFSGVSTGELFF.

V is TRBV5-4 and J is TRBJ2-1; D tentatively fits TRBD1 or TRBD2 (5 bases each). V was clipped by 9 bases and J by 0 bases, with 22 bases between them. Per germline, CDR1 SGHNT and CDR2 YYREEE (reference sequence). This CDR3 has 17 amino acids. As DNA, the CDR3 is TGTGCCATCCTGAGGCCGGTGAGGGGCAGCTCCTACAATGAGCAGTTCTTC. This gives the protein CAILRPVRGSSYNEQFF.

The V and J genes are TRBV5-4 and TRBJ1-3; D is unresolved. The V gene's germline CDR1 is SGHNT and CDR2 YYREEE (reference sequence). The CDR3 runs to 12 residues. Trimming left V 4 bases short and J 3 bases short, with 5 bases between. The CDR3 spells CASSGVGNTIYF. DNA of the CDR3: TGTGCCAGCAGCGGAGTTGGAAACACCATATATTTT.

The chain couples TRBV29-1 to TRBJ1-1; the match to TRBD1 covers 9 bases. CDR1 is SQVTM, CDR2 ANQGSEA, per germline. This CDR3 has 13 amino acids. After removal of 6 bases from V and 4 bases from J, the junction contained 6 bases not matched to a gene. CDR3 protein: CSVGQGSLTEAFF. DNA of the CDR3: TGCAGCGTGGGACAGGGCTCGCTCACTGAAGCTTTCTTT.

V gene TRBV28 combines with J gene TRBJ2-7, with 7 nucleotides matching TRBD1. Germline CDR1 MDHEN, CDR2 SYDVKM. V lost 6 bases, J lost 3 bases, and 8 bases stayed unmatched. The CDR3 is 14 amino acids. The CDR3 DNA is TGTGCCAGCAGCCCGCCGGGACAGATCTACGAGCAGTACTTC. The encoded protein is CASSPPGQIYEQYF.

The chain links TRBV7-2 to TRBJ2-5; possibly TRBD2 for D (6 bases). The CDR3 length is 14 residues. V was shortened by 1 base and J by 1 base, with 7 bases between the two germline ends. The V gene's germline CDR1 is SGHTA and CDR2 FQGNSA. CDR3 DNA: TGTGCCAGCAGCTTAGTCGGGGGCCAAGAGACCCAGTACTTC. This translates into CASSLVGGQETQYF.

CDR3 sequence: CASSLAAGGAGETQYF. The CDR3 nucleotides read TGTGCCAGCAGCTTAGCAGCAGGGGGCGCCGGAGAGACCCAGTACTTC. The chain employs TRBV7-8 and TRBJ2-5; 8 bases match TRBD1. The V gene end was trimmed by 0 bases and the J gene end by 4 bases; junction bases not matched to a gene: 7. Looked up from germline, CDR1 is SGHVS and CDR2 is FQNEAQ. The CDR3 totals 16 residues.

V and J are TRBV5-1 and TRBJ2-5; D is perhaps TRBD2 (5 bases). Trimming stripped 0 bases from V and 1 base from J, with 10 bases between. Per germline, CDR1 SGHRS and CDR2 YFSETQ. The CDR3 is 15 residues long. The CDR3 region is CASSLEVRGQETQYF. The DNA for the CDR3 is TGCGCCAGCAGCTTGGAGGTCCGGGGCCAAGAGACCCAGTACTTC.

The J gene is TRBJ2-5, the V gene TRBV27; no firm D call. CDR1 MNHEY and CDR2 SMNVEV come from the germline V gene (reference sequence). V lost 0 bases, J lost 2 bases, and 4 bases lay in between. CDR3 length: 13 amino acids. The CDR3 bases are TGTGCCAGCAGTTTATCGGGGCAAGAGACCCAGTACTTC. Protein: CASSLSGQETQYF.

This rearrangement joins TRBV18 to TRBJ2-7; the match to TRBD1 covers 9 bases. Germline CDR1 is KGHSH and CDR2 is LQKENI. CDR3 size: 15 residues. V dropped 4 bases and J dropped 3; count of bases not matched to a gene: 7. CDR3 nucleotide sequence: TGTGCCAGCTCACGAGACCGGGACAGGGACTACGAGCAGTACTTC. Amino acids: CASSRDRDRDYEQYF.

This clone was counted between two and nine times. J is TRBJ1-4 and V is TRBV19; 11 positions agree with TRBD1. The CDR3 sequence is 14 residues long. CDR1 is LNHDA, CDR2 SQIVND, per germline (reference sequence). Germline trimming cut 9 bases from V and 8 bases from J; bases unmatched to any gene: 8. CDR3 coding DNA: TGTGCCAGCCGGACAGGGGGCAGCTACGAAAAACTGTTTTTT. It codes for CASRTGGSYEKLFF. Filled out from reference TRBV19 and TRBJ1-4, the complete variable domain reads DGGITQSPKYLFRKEGQNVTLSCEQNLNHDAMYWYRQDPGQGLRLIYYSQIVNDFQKGDIAEGYSVSREKKESFPLTVTSAQKNPTAFYLCASRTGGSYEKLFFGSGTQLSVL.

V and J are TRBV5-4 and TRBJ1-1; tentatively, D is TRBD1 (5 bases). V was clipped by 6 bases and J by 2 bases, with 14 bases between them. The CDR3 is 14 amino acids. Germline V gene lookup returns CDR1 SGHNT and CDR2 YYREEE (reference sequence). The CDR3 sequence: CASTNPRGNTEAFF. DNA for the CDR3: TGTGCCAGCACTAACCCTAGGGGTAACACTGAAGCTTTCTTT. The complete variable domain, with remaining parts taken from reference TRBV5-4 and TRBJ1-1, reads ETGVTQSPTHLIKTRGQQVTLRCSSQSGHNTVSWYQQALGQGPQFIFQYYREEENGRGNFPPRFSGLQFPNYSSELNVNALELDDSALYLCASTNPRGNTEAFFGQGTRLTVV.

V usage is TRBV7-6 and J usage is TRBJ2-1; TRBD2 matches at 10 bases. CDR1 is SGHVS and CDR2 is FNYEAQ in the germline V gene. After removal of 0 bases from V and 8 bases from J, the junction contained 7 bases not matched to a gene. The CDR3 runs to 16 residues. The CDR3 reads CASSLARASGGYEQFF. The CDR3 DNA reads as TGTGCCAGCAGCTTAGCCCGGGCTAGCGGGGGTTATGAGCAGTTCTTC.

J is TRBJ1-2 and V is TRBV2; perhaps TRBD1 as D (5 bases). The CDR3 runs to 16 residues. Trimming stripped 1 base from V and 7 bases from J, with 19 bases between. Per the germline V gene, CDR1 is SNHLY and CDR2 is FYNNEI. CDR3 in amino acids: CASSEEGGGGVGGYTF. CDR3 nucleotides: TGTGCCAGCAGTGAAGAAGGCGGCGGGGGTGTGGGTGGCTACACCTTC.

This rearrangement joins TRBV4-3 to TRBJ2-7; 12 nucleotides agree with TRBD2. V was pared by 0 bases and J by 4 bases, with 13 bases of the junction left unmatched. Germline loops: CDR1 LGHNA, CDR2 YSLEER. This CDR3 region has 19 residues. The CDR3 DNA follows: TGCGCCAGCAGCCAAGATCCCCCAGAGCTAGCGGGGGGGATGTACGAGCAGTACTTC. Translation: CASSQDPPELAGGMYEQYF.